The clone carrying this TCR beta chain was picked up a small number of times. Each CDR3 protein is one row after TCRdb ran MiXCR on the 5' RACE reads. The table shows approximately 600,000 distinct CDR3 sequences, with 7.5% to 10% occurring only once. This CDR3 has 13 residues. J was trimmed by 2 bases and V by 7 bases; bases with no gene match: 5. Germline values: CDR1 SQVTM, CDR2 ANQGSEA. This entry is derived from a study of identical twins. A further study also used this sample, focusing on yellow fever vaccine responses in identical twins. From that second work: Reportedly, the response of twins' T cells to the vaccine seemed partly convergent, partly personalized.

The J gene is TRBJ1-2, the V gene TRBV29-1, with 9 bases that match TRBD1. The origin of this receptor is a woman aged 18-35 years in good health. Sequencing was performed on PBMCs. CDR3 protein: CSATGGRNYGYTF. The CDR3 DNA follows: TGCAGCGCCACAGGGGGCAGAAACTATGGCTACACCTTC.